This TCR beta chain was captured in a study of blood T cells in healthy people across ages. Whole-study results and caveats: Observed TCR beta diversity per million T cells went down as age went up. This fall followed a roughly linear course with age. It was not possible, with unsorted PBMCs, to conclusively compare naive and antigen-experienced cells.

Turning to this clonotype: Its antigen is not identified. A junction boundary mismatches the germline segment, possibly from a read error.

Donors ranged from roughly 6 to 90 years old and were healthy Caucasians in Russia. Germline V gene sequence: CDR1 LGHDT, CDR2 YNNKEL (reference sequence). This CDR3 region has 15 residues. With a J-beta primer mix and a sample-barcoded 5' primer, a second PCR ran about 7 to 12 cycles. TCRdb reprocessed the 5' RACE reads via MiXCR and lists one record per CDR3 protein. There are more than 500,000 distinct CDR3 sequences in the sample; about 27% occur only once, and about 3.3% lies in the top ten. These data were also filed under a second study, of T cells of mothers and their children.

The chain couples TRBV3-1 to TRBJ2-5; 8 bases match TRBD1. This receptor was obtained from a boy aged 2-9 years in good health. The sample was blood. DNA of the CDR3: TGTGCCAACAGCCGGGGACAGGTTCGGCAAGAGACCCAGTACTTC. Residues: CANSRGQVRQETQYF.